In its sample, the clone carrying this T cell receptor (beta chain) was seen many times. Antigen unknown. The junction and the germline gene differ at one end; a read error may be behind it. The data stem from a study of CD8 T cells in ankylosing spondylitis. Regarding the study as a whole: Disease-linked clones, CD8+, were relatively rare in peripheral blood. A TCR beta motif of 8 or 9 highly homologous variants appeared characteristic of ankylosing spondylitis blood. Disease-linked clones were reportedly significantly enriched in matched ankylosing spondylitis synovial fluid. Previous work reported some of these motif variants in the synovial fluid and blood of reactive arthritis.

TCRdb re-derived calls from the 5' RACE reads in MiXCR, one entry per CDR3 protein. The sample has 200,000 to 300,000 distinct CDR3 sequences; 8% to 9.5% are singletons. Germline CDR1 SSHAT, CDR2 FNYEAQ (reference sequence). This CDR3 has 15 amino acids. Sequencing used blood, either unsorted or a sorted T cell fraction (not recorded which). The chain recombines TRBV7-7 with TRBJ1-4, with D perhaps TRBD1 (6 bases). This receptor was taken from a male donor with ankylosing spondylitis or in good health (not recorded which). The CDR3 DNA is TGTGCTAGCAGCCTGATGACAGGAAAGAATGAAAAACTGTTTTTT. Residues: CASSLMTGKNEKLFF.